This T cell receptor beta chain was obtained from a study of blood T cell repertoires in COVID-19. Across the study: Material from acute and convalescent COVID-19 was sourced from the United States, Italy and Spain. The cDNA or gDNA used as material had been derived from T cells, B-cell-depleted T cells, or PBMCs.

Losses at the gene ends were 4 bases for V and 4 bases for J; bases not matched to a gene: 5. The CDR3 contains 13 residues. Germline CDR1 is SQVTM and CDR2 is ANQGSEA. As originally analysed: Amplification of reference gene primers was used by the study to estimate nucleated cell counts. Repertoires were generated with immunoSEQ multiplex PCR, while TCRdb's copy carries only in-frame clones and drops some. From that table come the V and J calls and clone size; the DNA was used to work out D and trimming. Among more than 100,000 clones, about 90% were seen once, and the ten largest hold 3% to 3.5%. V is TRBV29-1 and J is TRBJ1-2; TRBD1 matches 8 bases. Sequenced material: peripheral blood. The receptor was derived from a human donor in a cohort sampled during active COVID-19. This CDR3 is CSVGDRTTYGYTF. CDR3 DNA sequence: TGCAGCGTTGGGGACAGGACAACCTATGGCTACACCTTC.